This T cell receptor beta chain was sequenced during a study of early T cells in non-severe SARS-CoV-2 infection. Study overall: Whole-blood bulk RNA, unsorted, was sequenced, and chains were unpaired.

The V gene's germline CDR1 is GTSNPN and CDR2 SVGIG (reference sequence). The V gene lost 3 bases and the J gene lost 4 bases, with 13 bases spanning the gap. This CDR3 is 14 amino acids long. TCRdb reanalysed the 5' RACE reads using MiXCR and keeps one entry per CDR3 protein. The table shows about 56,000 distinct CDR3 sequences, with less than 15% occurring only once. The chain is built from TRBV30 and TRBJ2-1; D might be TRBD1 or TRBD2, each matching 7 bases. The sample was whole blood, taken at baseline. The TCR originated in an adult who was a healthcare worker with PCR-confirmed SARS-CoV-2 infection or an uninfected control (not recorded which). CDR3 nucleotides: TGTGCCTGGAGCCGCCAGGGGGGGTACAATGAGCAGTTCTTC. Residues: CAWSRQGGYNEQFF.